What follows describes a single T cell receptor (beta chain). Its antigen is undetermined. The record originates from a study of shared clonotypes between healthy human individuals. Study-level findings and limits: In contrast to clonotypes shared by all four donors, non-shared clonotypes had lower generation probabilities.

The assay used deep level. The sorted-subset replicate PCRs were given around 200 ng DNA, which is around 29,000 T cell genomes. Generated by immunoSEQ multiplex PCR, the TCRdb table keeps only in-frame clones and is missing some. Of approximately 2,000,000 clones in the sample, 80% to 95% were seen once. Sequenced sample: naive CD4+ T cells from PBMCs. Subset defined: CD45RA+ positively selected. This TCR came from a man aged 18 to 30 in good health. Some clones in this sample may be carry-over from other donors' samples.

The CDR3 region is CASSLNGEQRNTEAFF. As DNA, the CDR3 is TGTGCCAGCAGCTTAAATGGTGAGCAAAGGAACACTGAAGCTTTCTTT. V gene TRBV11-2 combines with J gene TRBJ1-1; D gene unclear. V lost 2 bases to trimming and J lost 1 base, with 14 bases between them. The CDR3 runs to 16 residues. Germline V gene sequence: CDR1 SGHAT, CDR2 FQNNGV.